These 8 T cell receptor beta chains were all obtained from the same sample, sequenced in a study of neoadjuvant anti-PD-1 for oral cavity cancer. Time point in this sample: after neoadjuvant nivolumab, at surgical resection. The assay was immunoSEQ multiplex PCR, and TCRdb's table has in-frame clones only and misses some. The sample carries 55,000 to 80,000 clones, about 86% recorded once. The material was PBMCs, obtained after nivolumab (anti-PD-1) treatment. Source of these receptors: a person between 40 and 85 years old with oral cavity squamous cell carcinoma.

CDR3 residues: CASSVETNTEAFF. The CDR3 DNA follows: TGTGCCAGCAGCGTAGAAACGAACACTGAAGCTTTCTTT. This chain connects TRBV9 to TRBJ1-1; D not resolved. The ends were cut back, 0 bases at V and 1 base at J, with 4 bases in the middle. The CDR3 sequence is 13 residues long. From germline, CDR1 is SGDLS and CDR2 YYNGEE.

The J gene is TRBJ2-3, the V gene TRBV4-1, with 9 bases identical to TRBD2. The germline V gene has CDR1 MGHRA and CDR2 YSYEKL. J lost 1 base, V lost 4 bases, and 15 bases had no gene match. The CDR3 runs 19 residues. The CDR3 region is CASSPKLAGWGKGTDTQYF. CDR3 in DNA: TGCGCCAGCAGCCCGAAGCTAGCGGGGTGGGGTAAAGGCACAGATACGCAGTATTTT.

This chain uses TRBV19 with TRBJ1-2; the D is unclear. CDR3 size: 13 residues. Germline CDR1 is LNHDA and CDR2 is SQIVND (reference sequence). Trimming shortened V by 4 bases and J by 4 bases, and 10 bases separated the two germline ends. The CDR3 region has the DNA TGTGCCAGTAGTAATACAGTCTTCTATGGCTACACCTTC. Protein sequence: CASSNTVFYGYTF.

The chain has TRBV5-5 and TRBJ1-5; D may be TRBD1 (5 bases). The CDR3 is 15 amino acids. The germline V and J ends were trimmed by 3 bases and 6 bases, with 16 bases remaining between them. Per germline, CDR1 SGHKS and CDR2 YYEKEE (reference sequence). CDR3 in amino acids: CASSWAPGGIQPQHF. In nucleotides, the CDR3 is TGTGCCAGCAGCTGGGCCCCGGGGGGGATTCAGCCCCAGCATTTT.

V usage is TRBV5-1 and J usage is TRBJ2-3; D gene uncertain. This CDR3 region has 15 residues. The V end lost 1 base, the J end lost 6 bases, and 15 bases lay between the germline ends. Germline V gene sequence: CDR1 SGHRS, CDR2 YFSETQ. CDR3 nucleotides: TGCGCCAGCAGCTTGTCCCAGGTTGAGACGGATACGCAGTATTTT. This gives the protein CASSLSQVETDTQYF.

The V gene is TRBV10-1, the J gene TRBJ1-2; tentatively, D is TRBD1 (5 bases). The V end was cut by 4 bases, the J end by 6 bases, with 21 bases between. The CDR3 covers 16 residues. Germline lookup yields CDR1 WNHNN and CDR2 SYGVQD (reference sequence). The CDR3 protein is CASSVRAGQLVNGYTF. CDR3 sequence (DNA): TGCGCCAGCAGTGTAAGGGCAGGGCAACTCGTCAATGGCTACACCTTC.

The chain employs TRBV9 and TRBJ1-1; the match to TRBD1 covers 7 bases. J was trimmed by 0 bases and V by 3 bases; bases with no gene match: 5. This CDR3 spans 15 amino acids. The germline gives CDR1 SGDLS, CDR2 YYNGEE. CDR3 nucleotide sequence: TGTGCCAGCAGCGGACCCGGGACAGTGAACACTGAAGCTTTCTTT. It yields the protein CASSGPGTVNTEAFF. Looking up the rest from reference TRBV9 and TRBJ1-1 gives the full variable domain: DSGVTQTPKHLITATGQRVTLRCSPRSGDLSVYWYQQSLDQGLQFLIQYYNGEERAKGNILERFSAQQFPDLHSELNLSSLELGDSALYFCASSGPGTVNTEAFFGQGTRLTVV.

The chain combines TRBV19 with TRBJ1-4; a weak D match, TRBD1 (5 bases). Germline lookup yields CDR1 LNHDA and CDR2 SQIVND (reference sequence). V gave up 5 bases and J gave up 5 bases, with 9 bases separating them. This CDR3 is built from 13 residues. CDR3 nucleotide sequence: TGTGCCAGTAGTTTGCAGGGCAATGAAAAACTGTTTTTT. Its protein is CASSLQGNEKLFF.